This T cell receptor beta chain was recorded in a study of blood T cell repertoires in COVID-19. Study information: The samples span acute and convalescent COVID-19 from the United States, Italy and Spain. PBMCs, B-cell-depleted T cells, or T cells were the source of the cDNA or gDNA that made up the material.

Remarks on this clone: Other DNA sequences of this sample code for an identical CDR3.

Per the original methods: Using reference gene primer amplification, nucleated cell counts were estimated. Profiling relied on immunoSEQ multiplex PCR, and the TCRdb table lists in-frame clones only, not all of them. The V and J calls and clone size were taken over from that table, and D and trimming were inferred from the DNA. This sample yields some 350,000 clones, of which around 80% are seen a single time; approximately 3% belongs to the top ten. The material sequenced was peripheral blood. This receptor was identified in a man between 25 and 39 years old with active or convalescent COVID-19.

The CDR3 is CAISESGGAQETQYF. The CDR3 coding sequence is TGTGCCATCAGTGAGTCGGGGGGGGCCCAAGAGACCCAGTACTTC. The chain employs TRBV10-3 and TRBJ2-5; a possible D gene is TRBD2 (7 bases). The ends were cut back, 0 bases at V and 1 base at J, with 9 bases in the middle. The germline CDR1 and CDR2 sequences are ENHRY and SYGVKD. The CDR3 consists of 15 residues.